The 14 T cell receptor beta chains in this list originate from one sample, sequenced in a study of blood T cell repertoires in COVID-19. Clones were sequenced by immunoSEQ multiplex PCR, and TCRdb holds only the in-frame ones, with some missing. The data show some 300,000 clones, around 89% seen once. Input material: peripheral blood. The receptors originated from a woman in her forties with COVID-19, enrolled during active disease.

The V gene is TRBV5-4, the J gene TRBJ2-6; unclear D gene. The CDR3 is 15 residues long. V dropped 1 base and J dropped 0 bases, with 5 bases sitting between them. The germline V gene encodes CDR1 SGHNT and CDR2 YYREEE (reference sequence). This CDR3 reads CASSLYRSGANVLTF. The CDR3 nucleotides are TGTGCCAGCAGCTTGTATCGCTCTGGGGCCAACGTCCTGACTTTC. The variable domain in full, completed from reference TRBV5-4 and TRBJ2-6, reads ETGVTQSPTHLIKTRGQQVTLRCSSQSGHNTVSWYQQALGQGPQFIFQYYREEENGRGNFPPRFSGLQFPNYSSELNVNALELDDSALYLCASSLYRSGANVLTFGAGSRLTVL.

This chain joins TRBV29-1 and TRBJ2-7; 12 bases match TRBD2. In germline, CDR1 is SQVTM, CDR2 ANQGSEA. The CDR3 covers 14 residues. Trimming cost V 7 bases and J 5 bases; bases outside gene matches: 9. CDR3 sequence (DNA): TGCAGCGCCCTACCTAGCGGGAGGGCGGACGAGCAGTACTTC. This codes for CSALPSGRADEQYF.

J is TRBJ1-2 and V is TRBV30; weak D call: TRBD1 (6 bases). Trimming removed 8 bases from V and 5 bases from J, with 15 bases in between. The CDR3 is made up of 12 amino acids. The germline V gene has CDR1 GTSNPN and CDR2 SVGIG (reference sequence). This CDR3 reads CARYGTPYGYTF. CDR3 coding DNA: TGTGCCCGGTACGGGACACCTTATGGCTACACCTTC.

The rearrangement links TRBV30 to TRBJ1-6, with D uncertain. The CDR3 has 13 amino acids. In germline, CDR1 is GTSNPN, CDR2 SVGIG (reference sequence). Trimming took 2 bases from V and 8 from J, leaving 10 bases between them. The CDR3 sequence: CAWSPNYYSPLHF. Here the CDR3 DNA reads TGTGCCTGGAGTCCTAATTATTATTCACCCCTCCACTTT. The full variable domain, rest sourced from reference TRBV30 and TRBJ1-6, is SQTIHQWPATLVQPVGSPLSLECTVEGTSNPNLYWYRQAAGRGLQLLFYSVGIGQISSEVPQNLSASRPQDRQFILSSKKLLLSDSGFYLCAWSPNYYSPLHFGNGTRLTVT.

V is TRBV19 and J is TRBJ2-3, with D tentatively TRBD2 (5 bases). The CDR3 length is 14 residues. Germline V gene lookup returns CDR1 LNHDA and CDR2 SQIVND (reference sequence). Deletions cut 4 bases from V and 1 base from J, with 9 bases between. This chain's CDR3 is CASSTGLGTDTQYF. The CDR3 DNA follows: TGTGCCAGTAGTACCGGACTGGGCACAGATACGCAGTATTTT.

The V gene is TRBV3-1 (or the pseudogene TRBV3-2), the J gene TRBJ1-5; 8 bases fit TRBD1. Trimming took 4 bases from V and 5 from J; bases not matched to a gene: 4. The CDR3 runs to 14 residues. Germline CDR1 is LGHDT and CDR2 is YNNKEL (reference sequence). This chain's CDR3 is CASSRGQGDQPQHF. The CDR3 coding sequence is TGTGCCAGCAGCCGTGGACAGGGTGATCAGCCCCAGCATTTT.

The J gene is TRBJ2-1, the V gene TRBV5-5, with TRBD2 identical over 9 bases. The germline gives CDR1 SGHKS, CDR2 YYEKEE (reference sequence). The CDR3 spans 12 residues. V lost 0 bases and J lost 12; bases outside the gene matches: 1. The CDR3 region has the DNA TGTGCCAGCAGCTTGGCACTAGCGGGGCAGTTCTTC. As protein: CASSLALAGQFF.

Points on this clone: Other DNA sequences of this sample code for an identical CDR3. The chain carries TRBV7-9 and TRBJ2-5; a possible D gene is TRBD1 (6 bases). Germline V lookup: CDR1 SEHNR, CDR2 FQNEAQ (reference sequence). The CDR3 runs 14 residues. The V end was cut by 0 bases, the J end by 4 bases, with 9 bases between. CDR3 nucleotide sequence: TGTGCCAGCAGCTTAGCGGGGGCCGTAGAGACCCAGTACTTC. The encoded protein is CASSLAGAVETQYF.

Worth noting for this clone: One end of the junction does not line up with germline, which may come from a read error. CDR3 protein: CASSYSTGYHF. The CDR3 DNA reads TGTGCCAGCAGTTATTCGACAGGGTACCACTTC. V and J are TRBV6-2 or TRBV6-3 and TRBJ2-4; 7 positions agree with TRBD1. Germline V CDR1 and CDR2: MNHEY, SVGEGT. The length of the CDR3 is 11 residues.

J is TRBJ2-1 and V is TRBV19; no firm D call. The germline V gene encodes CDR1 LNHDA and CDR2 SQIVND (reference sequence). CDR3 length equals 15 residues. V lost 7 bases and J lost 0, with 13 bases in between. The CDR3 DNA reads TGTGCCAGTATCGCAGAACCTAGCTCCTACAATGAGCAGTTCTTC. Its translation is CASIAEPSSYNEQFF.

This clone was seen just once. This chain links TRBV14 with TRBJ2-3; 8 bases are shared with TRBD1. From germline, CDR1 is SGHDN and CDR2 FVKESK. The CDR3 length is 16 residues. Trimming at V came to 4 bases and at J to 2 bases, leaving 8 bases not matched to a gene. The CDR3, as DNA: TGTGCCAGCAGCCCCTTGGACAGGGTGGCCACAGATACGCAGTATTTT. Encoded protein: CASSPLDRVATDTQYF.

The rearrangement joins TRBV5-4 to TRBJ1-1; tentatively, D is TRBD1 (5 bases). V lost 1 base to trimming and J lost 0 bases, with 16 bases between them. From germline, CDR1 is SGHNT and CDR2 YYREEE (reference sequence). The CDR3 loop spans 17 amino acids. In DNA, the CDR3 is TGTGCCAGCAGCTTGCTTCAGGGATTGCCCGTGAACACTGAAGCTTTCTTT. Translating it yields CASSLLQGLPVNTEAFF.

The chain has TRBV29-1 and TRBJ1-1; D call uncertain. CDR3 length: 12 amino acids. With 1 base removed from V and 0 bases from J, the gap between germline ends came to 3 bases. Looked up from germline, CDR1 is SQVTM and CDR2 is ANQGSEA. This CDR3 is CSVEVVNTEAFF. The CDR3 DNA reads TGCAGCGTTGAAGTCGTGAACACTGAAGCTTTCTTT.

The CDR3 spells CASSTSGGPQETQYF. The CDR3 DNA sequence: TGCGCCAGCAGCACTAGCGGGGGTCCTCAAGAGACCCAGTACTTC. The chain couples TRBV5-1 to TRBJ2-5; 11 bases agree with TRBD2. V lost 4 bases, J lost 2 bases, and 4 bases stayed unmatched. The CDR3 covers 15 residues. Germline V CDR1 and CDR2: SGHRS, YFSETQ.